The present T cell receptor beta chain was sequenced within a study of early T cells in non-severe SARS-CoV-2 infection. General study results and limits: There was a bias toward anti-spike CD8 responses in VDJdb matching, which missed private and CD4 specificities.

Germline CDR1 is KGHDR and CDR2 is SFDVKD. The CDR3 is 13 residues long, counting both termini. In this sample, this clonotype turned up many times. What it binds is unknown. No DNA is shown, since the ends of the CDR3 on it are uncertain; the CDR3 is the one TCRdb lists. MiXCR, run by TCRdb on the 5' RACE reads, gives a single entry per CDR3 protein. Among 30,000 to 35,000 distinct CDR3 sequences, more than 4% were seen once, and the ten largest hold about 6.3%. This TCR derives from an adult who was a healthcare worker with PCR-confirmed SARS-CoV-2 infection or an uninfected control (not recorded which). The specimen sequenced was whole blood. The chain combines TRBV24-1 with TRBJ2-7; the table's TRBD1 call for D was not verified on the DNA. This CDR3 reads CATSVPGSYEQYF.